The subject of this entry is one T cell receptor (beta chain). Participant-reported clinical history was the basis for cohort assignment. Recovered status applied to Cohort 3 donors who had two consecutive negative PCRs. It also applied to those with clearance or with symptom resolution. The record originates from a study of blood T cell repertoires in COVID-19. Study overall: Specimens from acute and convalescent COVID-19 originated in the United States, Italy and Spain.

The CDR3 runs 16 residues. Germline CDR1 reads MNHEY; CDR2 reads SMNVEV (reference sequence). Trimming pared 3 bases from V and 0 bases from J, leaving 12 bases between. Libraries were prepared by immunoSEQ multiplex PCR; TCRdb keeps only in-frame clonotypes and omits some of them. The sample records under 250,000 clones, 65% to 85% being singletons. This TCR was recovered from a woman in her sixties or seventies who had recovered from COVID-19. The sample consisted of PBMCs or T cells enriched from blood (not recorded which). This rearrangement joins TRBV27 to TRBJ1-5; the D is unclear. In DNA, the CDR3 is TGTGCCAGCAGTTTTTCGACACCGAATAGCAATCAGCCCCAGCATTTT. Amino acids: CASSFSTPNSNQPQHF.